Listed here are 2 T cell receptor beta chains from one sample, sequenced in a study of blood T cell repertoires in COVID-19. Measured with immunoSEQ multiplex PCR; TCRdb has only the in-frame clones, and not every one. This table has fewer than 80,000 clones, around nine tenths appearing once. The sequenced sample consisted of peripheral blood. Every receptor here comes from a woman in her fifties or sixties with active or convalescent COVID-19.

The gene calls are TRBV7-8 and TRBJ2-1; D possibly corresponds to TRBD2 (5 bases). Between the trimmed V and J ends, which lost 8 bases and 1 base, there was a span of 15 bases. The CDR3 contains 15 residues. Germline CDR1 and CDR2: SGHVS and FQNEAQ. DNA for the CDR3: TGTGCCAGCGGGGTCCGGACTGATTCCTACAATGAGCAGTTCTTC. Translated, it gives CASGVRTDSYNEQFF.

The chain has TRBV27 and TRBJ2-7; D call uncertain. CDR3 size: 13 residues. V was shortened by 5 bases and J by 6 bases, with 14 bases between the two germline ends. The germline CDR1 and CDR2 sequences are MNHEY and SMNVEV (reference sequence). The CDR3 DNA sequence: TGTGCCAGCAGTCCCCGTCCAGGCACCGAGCAGTACTTC. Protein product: CASSPRPGTEQYF.